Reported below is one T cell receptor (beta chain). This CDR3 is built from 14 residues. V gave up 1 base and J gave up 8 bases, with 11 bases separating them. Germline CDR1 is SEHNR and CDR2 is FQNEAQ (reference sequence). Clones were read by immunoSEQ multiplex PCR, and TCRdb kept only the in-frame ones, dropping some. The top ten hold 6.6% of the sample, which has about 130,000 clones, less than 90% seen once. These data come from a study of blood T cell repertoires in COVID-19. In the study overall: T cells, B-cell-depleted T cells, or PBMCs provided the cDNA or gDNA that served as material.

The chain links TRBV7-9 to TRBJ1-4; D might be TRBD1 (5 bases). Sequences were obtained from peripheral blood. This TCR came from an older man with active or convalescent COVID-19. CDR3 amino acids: CASSLVSGGEKLFF. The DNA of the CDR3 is TGTGCCAGCAGCTTAGTGTCCGGGGGAGAAAAACTGTTTTTT.